Each of the 28 T cell receptor beta chains below was sequenced from the same sample in a study of CD4 T cells in relation to SARS-CoV-2 and coronaviruses. TCRdb's copy holds only in-frame clones and misses some; the assay was immunoSEQ multiplex PCR. The data contain 26,000 or so clones, about 79% of them singletons. The unexposed donors gave CD4+ T cells in about 2011-2018, prior to COVID-19. Isolation of CD4+ T cells took place after less than twelve days in culture. These receptors' targets are unknown. Sample: CD4+ T cells from PBMCs, cultured in vitro. The receptors were sampled from a human donor in good health.

This clone was recorded once. The chain combines TRBV6-2 or TRBV6-3 with TRBJ2-1; 8 bases are shared with TRBD2. With 2 bases clipped from V and 0 bases from J, the junction kept 12 bases outside the gene matches. Germline CDR1 and CDR2: MNHEY and SVGEGT. This CDR3 is 19 amino acids long. CDR3 coding DNA: TGTGCCAGCAGTTACCGAGCGGGAGTTACCCGGGGCTCCTACAATGAGCAGTTCTTC. Its translation: CASSYRAGVTRGSYNEQFF.

This chain uses TRBV29-1 with TRBJ2-4; weak D call: TRBD1 (6 bases). The V end lost 5 bases, the J end lost 3 bases, and 11 bases lay between the germline ends. This CDR3 spans 13 amino acids. Per germline, CDR1 SQVTM and CDR2 ANQGSEA. DNA for the CDR3: TGCAGCGTTCTACAGGGAGACAAAAACATTCAGTACTTC. It is translated as CSVLQGDKNIQYF.

The chain carries TRBV5-1 and TRBJ2-3, with D perhaps matching TRBD2 (5 bases). V lost 4 bases and J 2 bases, leaving 17 bases between the germline ends. Germline CDR1 reads SGHRS; CDR2 reads YFSETQ. The CDR3 is 16 residues long. The DNA of the CDR3 is TGCGCCAGCAGCCCTTCTGGAGCGGATTTCACAGATACGCAGTATTTT. This encodes CASSPSGADFTDTQYF.

The genes are TRBV7-3 and TRBJ1-6; D is undetermined. CDR3 length equals 14 residues. The germline V gene has CDR1 SGHTA and CDR2 FQGTGA. V was shortened by 2 bases and J by 5 bases, with 7 bases between the two germline ends. In DNA, the CDR3 is TGTGCCAGCAGCTTAGCACGGGATAATTCACCCCTCCACTTT. Its translation is CASSLARDNSPLHF.

The chain employs TRBV10-2 and TRBJ2-3, with D possibly being TRBD2 (6 bases). The CDR3 totals 13 residues. The V gene's germline CDR1 is WSHSY and CDR2 SAAADI. The V gene lost 5 bases and the J gene lost 9 bases, with 15 bases spanning the gap. In nucleotides, the CDR3 is TGCGCCAGCAGTTCGGACTACCCCCAAACGCAGTATTTT. As protein: CASSSDYPQTQYF.

This chain joins TRBV24-1 and TRBJ2-5; a possible D gene is TRBD2 (6 bases). The CDR3 extends over 12 amino acids. Between the trimmed V and J ends, which lost 3 bases and 9 bases, there was a span of 10 bases. Germline V gene lookup returns CDR1 KGHDR and CDR2 SFDVKD. The chain's CDR3 is CATSDDGTPQYF. As DNA, the CDR3 is TGTGCCACCAGTGATGATGGGACTCCCCAGTACTTC.

This rearrangement joins TRBV6-5 to TRBJ2-7; 8 bases agree with TRBD2. CDR3 length: 15 amino acids. Germline CDR1 reads MNHEY; CDR2 reads SVGAGI. V lost 4 bases to trimming and J lost 7 bases; unmatched junction nucleotides: 12. The CDR3 sequence: CASSSSSGWLGEQYF. CDR3 nucleotides: TGTGCCAGCAGTTCCTCTAGCGGGTGGCTGGGTGAGCAGTACTTC.

This clone was observed a handful of times. The rearrangement uses TRBV5-4 and TRBJ2-3, with 7 bases lining up with TRBD2. Losses at the gene ends were 0 bases for V and 3 bases for J; bases not matched to a gene: 7. From germline, CDR1 is SGHNT and CDR2 YYREEE (reference sequence). The CDR3 extends over 16 amino acids. The CDR3 is CASSLGNAGATDTQYF. In DNA, the CDR3 is TGTGCCAGCAGCTTGGGTAACGCGGGAGCTACAGATACGCAGTATTTT.

The chain has TRBV25-1 and TRBJ1-6; 7 nucleotides match TRBD1. This CDR3 has 14 residues. Trimming removed 6 bases from V and 10 bases from J; junction bases left unmatched: 9. Germline CDR1 MGHDK, CDR2 SYGVNS. Written as DNA, the CDR3 is TGTGCCAGCAGCAGAACTGGGACAGCATCACCCCTCCACTTT. Translating gives CASSRTGTASPLHF.

V gene TRBV18 combines with J gene TRBJ2-2, with D unclear. Germline lookup yields CDR1 KGHSH and CDR2 LQKENI. CDR3 length: 15 residues. V was trimmed by 3 bases and J by 5 bases, leaving 13 bases between them. As DNA, the CDR3 is TGTGCCAGCTCACCGTTGATAGGGAATACCGGGGAGCTGTTTTTT. Protein sequence: CASSPLIGNTGELFF.

The rearrangement joins TRBV4-3 to TRBJ2-3; D not certain. The CDR3 runs 13 residues. Germline V gene sequence: CDR1 LGHNA, CDR2 YSLEER. V was shortened by 4 bases and J by 2 bases, with 7 bases between the two germline ends. The CDR3 loop is CASSPGPTDTQYF. Here the CDR3 DNA reads TGCGCCAGCAGCCCCGGACCCACAGATACGCAGTATTTT.

This chain uses TRBV27 with TRBJ2-1, with 8 nucleotides matching TRBD2. This CDR3 region has 15 residues. Per germline, CDR1 MNHEY and CDR2 SMNVEV (reference sequence). The J segment lost 6 bases and the V segment lost 5 bases, leaving 9 bases of the junction unmatched. The CDR3 region has the DNA TGTGCCAGCAGTCGGGACTACGCGGGAGGCAATGAGCAGTTCTTC. Its translation is CASSRDYAGGNEQFF.

The chain has TRBV6-1 and TRBJ2-2; 13 nucleotides line up with TRBD2. Trimming took 4 bases from V and 0 from J; bases not matched to a gene: 5. Germline CDR1 reads MNHNS; CDR2 reads SASEGT. This CDR3 region has 18 residues. CDR3 bases: TGTGCCAGCAGTGCCCCGGGGACTAGCGGGGCGAACACCGGGGAGCTGTTTTTT. Translated, it gives CASSAPGTSGANTGELFF.

In its sample, this clone is medium-sized. The chain has TRBV7-2 and TRBJ2-7; 7 bases line up with TRBD1. The trim removed 5 bases at V and 5 bases at J, leaving 12 bases unmatched. This CDR3 has 15 amino acids. Germline assignment: CDR1 SGHTA and CDR2 FQGNSA. The CDR3 nucleotides are TGTGCCAGCAGCGCTCAGGGGGAACGGGTCGACGAGCAGTACTTC. It encodes CASSAQGERVDEQYF.

The genes are TRBV19 and TRBJ1-1, with TRBD1 as a possible D gene (6 bases). With 2 bases removed from V and 3 bases from J, the gap between germline ends came to 16 bases. The CDR3 consists of 16 residues. Germline loops: CDR1 LNHDA, CDR2 SQIVND (reference sequence). Here the CDR3 reads CASSIIDRGADTEAFF. The CDR3 nucleotides read TGTGCCAGTAGTATAATCGATCGGGGGGCGGACACTGAAGCTTTCTTT.

This chain uses TRBV12-5 with TRBJ2-3, with D perhaps TRBD1 (5 bases). Germline CDR1 reads LGHNT; CDR2 reads FRNRAP. Trimming pared 1 base from V and 5 bases from J, leaving 16 bases between. The CDR3 extends over 16 amino acids. The CDR3 DNA sequence: TGTGCTAGTGGTTTGGGGTTGCGAGGCACAGGAGATACGCAGTATTTT. This encodes CASGLGLRGTGDTQYF. The whole variable domain, filled in from reference TRBV12-5 and TRBJ2-3, reads DARVTQTPRHKVTEMGQEVTMRCQPILGHNTVFWYRQTMMQGLELLAYFRNRAPLDDSGMPKDRFSAEMPDATLATLKIQPSEPRDSAVYFCASGLGLRGTGDTQYFGPGTRLTVL.

As DNA, the CDR3 is TGTGCCAGCAGCTTTCCCCTAGCATCCACAGATACGCAGTATTTT. Amino acid sequence: CASSFPLASTDTQYF. The V gene is TRBV7-2, the J gene TRBJ2-3, with a tentative D call TRBD2 (5 bases). V was shortened by 3 bases and J by 2 bases, with 12 bases between the two germline ends. CDR3 length: 15 residues. The germline CDR1 and CDR2 sequences are SGHTA and FQGNSA. Looking up the rest from reference TRBV7-2 and TRBJ2-3 gives the full variable domain: GAGVSQSPSNKVTEKGKDVELRCDPISGHTALYWYRQSLGQGLEFLIYFQGNSAPDKSGLPSDRFSAERTGGSVSTLTIQRTQQEDSAVYLCASSFPLASTDTQYFGPGTRLTVL.

The CDR3 DNA follows: TGTGCCAGCAGCTTGTATGCCACTGAAGCTTTCTTT. Amino acids: CASSLYATEAFF. This rearrangement joins TRBV5-6 to TRBJ1-1, with unresolved D. Trimming left V 1 base short and J 4 bases short, with 5 bases between. The CDR3 runs 12 residues. The germline V gene has CDR1 SGHDT and CDR2 YYEEEE.

V is TRBV29-1 and J is TRBJ2-7; unclear D gene. From germline, CDR1 is SQVTM and CDR2 ANQGSEA. The CDR3 has 13 amino acids. The V end was cut by 5 bases, the J end by 5 bases, with 16 bases between. The CDR3 bases are TGCAGCGTTTTACCTGGTGTTGGGGACGAGCAGTACTTC. Encoded protein: CSVLPGVGDEQYF.

This clone was seen only once. This chain links TRBV3-1 (or the pseudogene TRBV3-2) with TRBJ2-5, with TRBD2 matching over 13 bases. The germline V gene has CDR1 LGHDT and CDR2 YNNKEL (reference sequence). Trimming at V came to 1 base and at J to 5 bases, leaving 7 bases not matched to a gene. The CDR3 has 17 amino acids. The DNA of the CDR3 is TGTGCCAGCAGCCAAGGACTAGCGGGAGGCCCGGAGGAGACCCAGTACTTC. Residues: CASSQGLAGGPEETQYF.

The chain combines TRBV4-3 with TRBJ2-3, with 10 nucleotides matching TRBD2. V lost 0 bases to trimming and J lost 8 bases; unmatched junction nucleotides: 8. The CDR3 length is 16 residues. The germline gives CDR1 LGHNA, CDR2 YSLEER. CDR3 sequence: CASSQEAGGQIGTQYF. Written as DNA, the CDR3 is TGCGCCAGCAGCCAAGAAGCGGGGGGGCAAATCGGTACGCAGTATTTT.

The rearrangement links TRBV7-8 to TRBJ2-5; D uncertain. This CDR3 is built from 15 residues. Deletions cut 1 base from V and 5 bases from J, with 14 bases between. The germline gives CDR1 SGHVS, CDR2 FQNEAQ. CDR3 bases: TGTGCCAGCAGCTTAGAGATGGGTCCCAGGGAGACCCAGTACTTC. Amino acid sequence: CASSLEMGPRETQYF.

The J gene is TRBJ2-1, the V gene TRBV6-2 or TRBV6-3; 12 positions agree with TRBD2. The CDR3 loop spans 14 amino acids. Germline V gene lookup returns CDR1 MNHEY and CDR2 SVGEGT. V lost 6 bases to trimming and J lost 10 bases; unmatched junction nucleotides: 7. The CDR3 bases are TGTGCCAGCAGCCCTAGCGGGAGGGCAGGGGAGCAGTTCTTC. As protein: CASSPSGRAGEQFF.

This clone has only a few counts. The V call is TRBV5-1, the J call TRBJ2-5; 7 bases fit TRBD1. V lost 5 bases and J lost 4; bases outside the gene matches: 8. Germline V CDR1 and CDR2: SGHRS, YFSETQ. The CDR3 totals 14 residues. CDR3 coding DNA: TGCGCCAGCAGTACAGGGGCCGCGAGAGAGACCCAGTACTTC. It is translated as CASSTGAARETQYF. Drawing the rest from reference TRBV5-1 and TRBJ2-5, the complete variable domain is KAGVTQTPRYLIKTRGQQVTLSCSPISGHRSVSWYQQTPGQGLQFLFEYFSETQRNKGNFPGRFSGRQFSNSRSEMNVSTLELGDSALYLCASSTGAARETQYFGPGTRLLVL.

This clone has a handful of counts. This rearrangement joins TRBV27 to TRBJ1-1; 7 bases line up with TRBD1. Germline lookup yields CDR1 MNHEY and CDR2 SMNVEV (reference sequence). V trimming: 8 bases; J trimming: 5 bases; junction bases outside the gene matches: 26. This CDR3 comprises 19 residues. This chain's CDR3 is CASSANWREGASRLTEAFF. The CDR3 DNA follows: TGTGCCAGCTCTGCTAACTGGAGGGAGGGGGCAAGCAGGTTGACTGAAGCTTTCTTT.

The chain's CDR3 is CASSSGQGALLQPQHF. In DNA form, the CDR3 reads TGTGCCAGTAGTTCCGGACAGGGGGCGCTTTTGCAGCCCCAGCATTTT. V is TRBV19 and J is TRBJ1-5, with 11 bases matching TRBD1. The germline CDR1 and CDR2 sequences are LNHDA and SQIVND (reference sequence). Trimming cost V 5 bases and J 7 bases; bases outside gene matches: 10. The CDR3 loop spans 16 amino acids.

This clone has just a few counts. The rearrangement links TRBV7-9 to TRBJ2-2, with D hard to call. V dropped 3 bases and J dropped 6 bases, with 8 bases sitting between them. The CDR3 covers 13 residues. The germline V gene has CDR1 SEHNR and CDR2 FQNEAQ (reference sequence). The CDR3 here is CASSLGLAGELFF. CDR3 in DNA: TGTGCCAGCAGCTTGGGCTTGGCCGGGGAGCTGTTTTTT.

The chain has TRBV6-2 or TRBV6-3 and TRBJ1-1, with a tentative D call TRBD1 (5 bases). CDR1 and CDR2 (germline): MNHEY, SVGEGT. The CDR3 covers 14 residues. V shed 3 bases and J shed 5 bases, with 13 bases lying between them. For the CDR3, the DNA is TGTGCCAGCAGTTATGGCCAGGGAGGGACTGAAGCTTTCTTT. Protein sequence: CASSYGQGGTEAFF.